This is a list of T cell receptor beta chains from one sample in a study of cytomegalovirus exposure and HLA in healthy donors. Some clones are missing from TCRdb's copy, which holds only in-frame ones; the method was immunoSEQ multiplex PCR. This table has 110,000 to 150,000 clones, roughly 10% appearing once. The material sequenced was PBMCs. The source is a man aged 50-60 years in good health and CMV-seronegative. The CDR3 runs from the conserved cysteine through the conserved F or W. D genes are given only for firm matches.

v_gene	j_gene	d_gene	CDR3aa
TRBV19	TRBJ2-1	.	CASSIASSPYNEQFF
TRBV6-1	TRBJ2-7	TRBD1	CASSESGTGEMREQYF
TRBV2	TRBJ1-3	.	CASRTGSSAGNTIYF
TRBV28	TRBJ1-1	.	CASVGAGDITEAFF
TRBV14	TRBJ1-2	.	CASSQNTGSLYGYTF
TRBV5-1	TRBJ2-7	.	CASRGGVSYEQYF
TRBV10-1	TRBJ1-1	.	CAREQGCSTEAFF
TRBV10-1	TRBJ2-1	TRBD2	CASSELPGLAGGYNEQFF
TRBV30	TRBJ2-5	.	CAWSVPRLGVRLQETQYF
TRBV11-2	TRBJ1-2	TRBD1	CASSFGGQALSNYGYTF
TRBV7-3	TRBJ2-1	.	CASSSKSSYNEQFF
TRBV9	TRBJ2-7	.	CASSVSSGNSYEQYF
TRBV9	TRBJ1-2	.	CASSVGFQGWGGYTF
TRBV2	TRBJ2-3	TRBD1	CASGLPGQATDTQYF
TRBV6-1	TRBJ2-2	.	CASKGDLGGTGELFF
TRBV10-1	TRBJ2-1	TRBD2	CASSEGTSGRGPYNEQFF
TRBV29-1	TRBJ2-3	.	CSVQGHSTDTQYF
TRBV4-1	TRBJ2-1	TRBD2	CASSQVGVGLAGYNEQFF
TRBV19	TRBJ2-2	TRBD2	CASNPPGLAGTGELFF
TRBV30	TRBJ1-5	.	CAWRGGQPNQPQHF
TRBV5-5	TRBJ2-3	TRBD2	CASSPRDSGRGDTQYF
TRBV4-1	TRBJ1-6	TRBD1	CASSQVGQGAPNSPLHF
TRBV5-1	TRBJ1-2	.	CASSQTQGRNGYTF
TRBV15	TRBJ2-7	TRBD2	CATSRPRTSGNPSYEQYF
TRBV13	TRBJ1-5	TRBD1	CASSPGTGNQPQHF
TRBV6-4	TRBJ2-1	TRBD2	CASSATISGGNNEQFF
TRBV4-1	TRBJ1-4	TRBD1	CASSQAQGAGGTREKLFF
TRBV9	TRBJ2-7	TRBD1	CASGGQTLVGEQYF
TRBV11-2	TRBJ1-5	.	CASSPRTESNQPQHF
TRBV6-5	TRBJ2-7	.	CASSYSLGRAYEQYF
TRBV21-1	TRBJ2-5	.	CASSKRRGFEVPETQYF
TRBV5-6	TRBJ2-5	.	CASSPLVGTVLETQYF
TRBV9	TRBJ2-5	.	CASNAGGIQETQYF
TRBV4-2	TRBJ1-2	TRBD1	CASSQGDRGPSNYGYTF
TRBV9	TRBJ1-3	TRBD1	CASSDGQKDRGVYSGNTIYF
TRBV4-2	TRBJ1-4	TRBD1	CASSQYSRTGEYVNEKLFF
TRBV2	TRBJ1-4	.	CASSTGTPNEKLFF
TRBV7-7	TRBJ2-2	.	CASSVQISGELFF
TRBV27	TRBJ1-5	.	CASSPERGGAQPQHF
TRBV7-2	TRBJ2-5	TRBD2	CASSRLAGYQETQYF
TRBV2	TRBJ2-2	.	CASRRSGANTGELFF
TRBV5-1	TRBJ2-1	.	CASSLALAGNEQFF
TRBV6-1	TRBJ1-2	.	CASSERRGGYGYTF
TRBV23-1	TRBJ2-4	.	CASSQPPSTPAKNIQYF
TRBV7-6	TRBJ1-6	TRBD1	CASSFYLLTWDSNSPLHF
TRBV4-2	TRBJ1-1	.	CASSQDYSRNTEAFF
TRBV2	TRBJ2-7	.	CASRIQWTYEQYF
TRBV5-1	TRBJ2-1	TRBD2	CASSLGAGLVINEQFF
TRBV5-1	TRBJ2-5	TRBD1	CASSLERGRGETQYF
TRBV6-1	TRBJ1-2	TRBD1	CASSERGLRVGYTF
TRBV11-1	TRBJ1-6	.	CASSRGSNNSPLHF
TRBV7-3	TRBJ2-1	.	CASSHKGPGHEQFF
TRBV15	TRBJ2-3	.	CATSRDSLSTDTQYF
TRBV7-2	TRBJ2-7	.	CASSFSTRYYEQYF
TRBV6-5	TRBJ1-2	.	CASSPPGGYGYTF
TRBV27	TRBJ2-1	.	CASSLWVDRGITYNEQFF